Listed here are 9 T cell receptor beta chains from one sample, sequenced in a study of blood T cell repertoires in COVID-19. TCRdb keeps only in-frame clones here, not all; method: immunoSEQ multiplex PCR. The top ten clones hold about 1.5% of a sample with hundreds of thousands of clones, more than 80% of them seen once. What was sequenced was peripheral blood. The receptors originated from a young woman with active or convalescent COVID-19.

The genes are TRBV5-1 and TRBJ1-1; possible D gene TRBD1, 5 bases. The CDR3 covers 13 residues. With 4 bases removed from V and 1 base from J, the gap between germline ends came to 8 bases. Germline V gene sequence: CDR1 SGHRS, CDR2 YFSETQ. The CDR3 DNA reads as TGCGCCAGCAGCAAGACAGAGAACACTGAAGCTTTCTTT. It yields the protein CASSKTENTEAFF.

The chain employs TRBV10-3 and TRBJ1-1; TRBD1 matches at 7 bases. V lost 8 bases to trimming and J lost 3 bases; unmatched junction nucleotides: 9. Germline CDR1 ENHRY, CDR2 SYGVKD. The CDR3 length is 14 residues. CDR3 in amino acids: CAIADRERDTEAFF. CDR3 nucleotide sequence: TGTGCCATCGCCGACAGGGAAAGGGACACTGAAGCTTTCTTT.

The genes are TRBV4-2 and TRBJ2-3; D gene unclear. The CDR3 consists of 15 residues. Trimming removed 1 base at V and 3 bases at J, with 11 bases between. CDR1 and CDR2 from the germline V gene are LGHNA and YNFKEQ. CDR3 residues: CASSQVGEATDTQYF. DNA for the CDR3: TGTGCCAGCAGCCAAGTTGGAGAAGCTACAGATACGCAGTATTTT.

The gene calls are TRBV9 and TRBJ2-1; perhaps TRBD2 as D (5 bases). The CDR3 extends over 15 amino acids. CDR1 is SGDLS, CDR2 YYNGEE, per germline. V lost 1 base and J lost 0, with 8 bases in between. The CDR3 nucleotides are TGTGCCAGCAGCGTATCCGAGGGCTCCTACAATGAGCAGTTCTTC. It specifies CASSVSEGSYNEQFF.

This chain links TRBV2 with TRBJ1-2; 7 bases match TRBD1. With V trimmed by 6 bases and J by 3 bases, 7 bases remained unmatched. This CDR3 spans 14 amino acids. The germline gives CDR1 SNHLY, CDR2 FYNNEI. This CDR3 reads CASSQGQLDYGYTF. The CDR3 region has the DNA TGTGCCAGCAGCCAGGGACAGTTAGACTATGGCTACACCTTC.

Only one count was recorded for this clone. CDR3 protein: CASSILEGGYTF. Written as DNA, the CDR3 is TGTGCCAGTAGTATATTAGAGGGAGGCTACACCTTC. V and J are TRBV19 and TRBJ1-2; D not certain. The CDR3 consists of 12 residues. V was trimmed by 2 bases and J by 8 bases, leaving 9 bases between them. CDR1 is LNHDA and CDR2 is SQIVND in the germline V gene (reference sequence).

This chain links TRBV24-1 with TRBJ2-1; D perhaps matches TRBD2 (6 bases). The V end lost 4 bases, the J end lost 0 bases, and 12 bases lay between the germline ends. Germline V CDR1 and CDR2: KGHDR, SFDVKD. CDR3 size: 16 residues. Here the CDR3 reads CATSESGPSSYNEQFF. The CDR3 region has the DNA TGTGCCACCAGTGAAAGCGGGCCGAGCTCCTACAATGAGCAGTTCTTC.

J is TRBJ1-1 and V is TRBV5-1; D gene unclear. Germline V gene data show CDR1 as SGHRS and CDR2 as YFSETQ. Trimming left V 1 base short and J 2 bases short, with 9 bases between. The CDR3 length is 14 residues. Written as DNA, the CDR3 is TGCGCCAGCAGCTTGTCTGTCGTAAACACTGAAGCTTTCTTT. It specifies CASSLSVVNTEAFF.

This clone has a single count. The chain links TRBV5-4 to TRBJ2-2; D possibly corresponds to TRBD1 (7 bases). Deletions cut 0 bases from V and 3 bases from J, with 15 bases between. Germline-derived CDR1 and CDR2 are SGHNT and YYREEE (reference sequence). This CDR3 contains 17 residues. In DNA, the CDR3 is TGTGCCAGCAGCTTGGCCAGCAGGGGGGTTGACACCGGGGAGCTGTTTTTT. Protein sequence: CASSLASRGVDTGELFF.